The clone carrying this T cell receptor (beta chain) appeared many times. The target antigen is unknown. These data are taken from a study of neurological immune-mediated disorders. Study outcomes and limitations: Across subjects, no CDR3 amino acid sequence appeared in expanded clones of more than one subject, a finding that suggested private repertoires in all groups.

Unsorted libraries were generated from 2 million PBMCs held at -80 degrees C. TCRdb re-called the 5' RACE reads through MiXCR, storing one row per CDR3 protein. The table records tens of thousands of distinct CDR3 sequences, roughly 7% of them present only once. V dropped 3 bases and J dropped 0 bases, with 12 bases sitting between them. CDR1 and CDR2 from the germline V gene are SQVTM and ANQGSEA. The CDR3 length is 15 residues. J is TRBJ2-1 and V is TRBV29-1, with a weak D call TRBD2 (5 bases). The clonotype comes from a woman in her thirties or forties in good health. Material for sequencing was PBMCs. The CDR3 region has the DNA TGCAGCGTTGAGGGTAGCGCGAGCTCCTACAATGAGCAGTTCTTC. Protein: CSVEGSASSYNEQFF.